One and the same sample provided the 2 T cell receptor beta chains below, sequenced in a study of T cells in Graves' hyperthyroidism and ophthalmopathy. TCR beta CDR3 regions were amplified from RNA transcripts. The primer set for the first-round RT-PCR of the TCR CDR3 was HTBI. TCRdb fed the multiplex PCR reads into MiXCR, producing one record per CDR3 protein. This table has hundreds of thousands of distinct CDR3 sequences, 15% to 18% appearing once. Sequenced material: blood. Receptors were obtained from a woman aged 18-35 years with Graves' hyperthyroidism that later progressed to Graves' ophthalmopathy.

This clonotype appeared once. A single base separates this from a much larger clone, so it may be a read error. The chain combines TRBV6-5 with TRBJ2-3; 7 positions agree with TRBD2. The CDR3 loop spans 14 amino acids. Germline lookup yields CDR1 MNHEY and CDR2 SVGAGI. Trimming cost V 4 bases and J 1 base; bases outside gene matches: 2. The CDR3 nucleotides read TGTGCCAGCAGTTTACGGGAGGGCACAGATACGCAGTATTTT. Its translation: CASSLREGTDTQYF.

In its sample, this clonotype was seen a few times. The gene calls are TRBV28 and TRBJ1-6; D is undetermined. The germline CDR1 and CDR2 sequences are MDHEN and SYDVKM. This CDR3 comprises 13 residues. The ends were cut back, 8 bases at V and 7 bases at J, with 12 bases in the middle. The CDR3 DNA follows: TGTGCCAGCGGGGAGACGGAGAATTCACCCCTCCACTTT. Its protein is CASGETENSPLHF. Looking up the rest from reference TRBV28 and TRBJ1-6 gives the full variable domain: DVKVTQSSRYLVKRTGEKVFLECVQDMDHENMFWYRQDPGLGLRLIYFSYDVKMKEKGDIPEGYSVSREKKERFSLILESASTNQTSMYLCASGETENSPLHFGNGTRLTVT.